These 6 T cell receptor beta chains share one sample of origin, sequenced in a study of multiple sclerosis patients with progressive multifocal leukoencephalopathy. Method: immunoSEQ multiplex PCR; TCRdb's copy keeps in-frame clones and lacks some. The sample has 26,000 or so clones; around 90% are singletons. The sample's time point: about 13 months of natalizumab therapy. Material: PBMCs, obtained from a patient treated with natalizumab. The receptors here all came from a man younger than 45 with multiple sclerosis.

The rearrangement links TRBV7-2 to TRBJ1-5; D gene unclear. Trimming removed 4 bases from V and 2 bases from J, with 9 bases in between. This CDR3 is built from 14 residues. Germline loops: CDR1 SGHTA, CDR2 FQGNSA. The CDR3 bases are TGTGCCAGCAGCTCCGGGGAGGGCAATCAGCCCCAGCATTTT. The encoded protein is CASSSGEGNQPQHF.

This sequence joins TRBV15 and TRBJ2-3, with D perhaps TRBD2 (6 bases). Trimming took 4 bases from V and 2 from J, leaving 13 bases between them. Germline V gene sequence: CDR1 LNHNV, CDR2 YYDKDF (reference sequence). The CDR3 runs 15 residues. The CDR3 nucleotides read TGTGCCACCAGCAATCGGCTAGCGAACACAGATACGCAGTATTTT. Translation gives CATSNRLANTDTQYF.

This chain joins TRBV19 and TRBJ1-5; no reliable D call. Per the germline V gene, CDR1 is LNHDA and CDR2 is SQIVND (reference sequence). Deletions cut 3 bases from V and 0 bases from J, with 9 bases between. The CDR3 spans 15 residues. The CDR3 DNA is TGTGCCAGTAGTATCGACGGGTATAGCAATCAGCCCCAGCATTTT. Residues: CASSIDGYSNQPQHF.

The chain uses TRBV2 and TRBJ1-5; the D is unclear. CDR1 SNHLY and CDR2 FYNNEI come from the germline V gene. Trimming stripped 2 bases from V and 0 bases from J, with 8 bases between. This CDR3 is 15 amino acids long. The CDR3: CASSEWRRSNQPQHF. The CDR3 coding sequence is TGTGCCAGCAGTGAATGGAGGCGTAGCAATCAGCCCCAGCATTTT.

This clone was observed a few times. The V gene is TRBV7-9, the J gene TRBJ2-4; 13 bases agree with TRBD2. Trimming took 4 bases from V and 6 from J; bases not matched to a gene: 6. The CDR3 length is 16 residues. Germline loops: CDR1 SEHNR, CDR2 FQNEAQ (reference sequence). Here the CDR3 reads CASSSRLAGGGNIQYF. Written as DNA, the CDR3 is TGTGCCAGCAGCTCCCGACTAGCGGGAGGTGGAAACATTCAGTACTTC.

The chain recombines TRBV5-1 with TRBJ2-7; D is perhaps TRBD1 (6 bases). Germline CDR1 and CDR2: SGHRS and YFSETQ. This CDR3 contains 14 residues. Trimming shortened V by 4 bases and J by 3 bases, and 14 bases separated the two germline ends. The CDR3 is CASSNRGGLYEQYF. Written as DNA, the CDR3 is TGCGCCAGCAGCAACAGAGGGGGTCTCTACGAGCAGTACTTC. The full variable domain, in which reference TRBV5-1 and TRBJ2-7 provide the parts outside the CDR3, is KAGVTQTPRYLIKTRGQQVTLSCSPISGHRSVSWYQQTPGQGLQFLFEYFSETQRNKGNFPGRFSGRQFSNSRSEMNVSTLELGDSALYLCASSNRGGLYEQYFGPGTRLTVT.